This T cell receptor (beta chain) was obtained from a study of cytomegalovirus exposure and HLA in healthy donors. Germline V CDR1 and CDR2: MNHEY, SMNVEV (reference sequence). This CDR3 region has 14 residues. Trimming at V came to 5 bases and at J to 5 bases, leaving 8 bases not matched to a gene. Use of 60 Vbeta and 13 Jbeta primers characterized the PCR. TCRdb's table, derived via immunoSEQ multiplex PCR, lists solely in-frame clones and lacks some. The table lists roughly 140,000 clones, approximately 84% of them singletons. Sequencing input: PBMCs. The source of this sequence is a woman in her sixties in good health and CMV-seropositive. The rearrangement uses TRBV27 and TRBJ2-7, with 8 positions matching TRBD1. The CDR3 region is CASSPGQGEDEQYF. The CDR3 DNA sequence: TGTGCCAGCAGTCCCGGACAGGGAGAAGACGAGCAGTACTTC.